Listed here are 7 T cell receptor beta chains from one sample, sequenced in a study of cytomegalovirus exposure and HLA in healthy donors. Only in-frame clones appear in the TCRdb table, and some are missing; sequencing was by immunoSEQ multiplex PCR. The sample includes about 130,000 clones, around 95% seen only once; the top ten take 1.5% to 2%. Sequences were obtained from PBMCs. These receptor sequences come from a man between 18 and 35 years old in good health and CMV-seronegative.

V gene TRBV28 combines with J gene TRBJ2-7, with 9 bases fitting TRBD1. Germline CDR1 reads MDHEN; CDR2 reads SYDVKM. V was pared by 5 bases and J by 3 bases, with 11 bases of the junction left unmatched. This CDR3 spans 16 amino acids. This chain's CDR3 is CASSTHTGTGFYEQYF. CDR3 DNA: TGTGCCAGCAGTACTCATACCGGGACAGGGTTCTACGAGCAGTACTTC.

This chain links TRBV7-9 with TRBJ2-7; D is uncertain. CDR3 length equals 14 residues. Germline CDR1 and CDR2: SEHNR and FQNEAQ (reference sequence). V lost 5 bases, J lost 3 bases, and 14 bases lay in between. The CDR3 protein is CASSQILPDYEQYF. The CDR3 DNA follows: TGTGCCAGCAGCCAGATTCTCCCAGACTACGAGCAGTACTTC.

This rearrangement joins TRBV4-1 to TRBJ2-3, with TRBD2 identical over 10 bases. The V and J ends lost 0 bases and 2 bases, in that order; junction bases with no gene match: 8. Germline assignment: CDR1 MGHRA and CDR2 YSYEKL. The CDR3 is made up of 18 amino acids. In DNA form, the CDR3 reads TGCGCCAGCAGCCAAGAAGCGGGAGGGACCCTTTACACAGATACGCAGTATTTT. This sequence encodes CASSQEAGGTLYTDTQYF.

In this sample, this clone turned up a few times. V gene TRBV5-1 combines with J gene TRBJ2-1, with no clear D. This CDR3 is built from 12 residues. Looked up from germline, CDR1 is SGHRS and CDR2 is YFSETQ. Trimming took off 3 bases at V and 7 bases at J, with 8 bases between the two ends. The CDR3 loop is CASSSVENEQFF. The CDR3 DNA reads TGCGCCAGCAGCTCCGTGGAGAATGAGCAGTTCTTC.

This chain connects TRBV15 to TRBJ2-7, with TRBD1 identical over 7 bases. This CDR3 has 13 residues. Per the germline V gene, CDR1 is LNHNV and CDR2 is YYDKDF (reference sequence). J was trimmed by 3 bases and V by 5 bases; bases with no gene match: 4. CDR3 sequence: CATSPTGSYEQYF. The CDR3 DNA sequence: TGTGCCACCAGCCCGACAGGGAGCTACGAGCAGTACTTC.

This chain connects TRBV27 to TRBJ2-5; 7 nucleotides agree with TRBD2. The CDR3 is 16 amino acids. Germline V gene sequence: CDR1 MNHEY, CDR2 SMNVEV (reference sequence). The J segment lost 5 bases and the V segment lost 7 bases, leaving 16 bases of the junction unmatched. As DNA, the CDR3 is TGTGCCAGCAAGACCAGTTGGGCGGGAGTCGGGGAGACCCAGTACTTC. Translating gives CASKTSWAGVGETQYF.

V and J are TRBV28 and TRBJ2-7, with D possibly TRBD2 on 5 matching bases. Germline assignment: CDR1 MDHEN and CDR2 SYDVKM. The CDR3 loop spans 15 amino acids. The V end was cut by 6 bases, the J end by 0 bases, with 15 bases between. The CDR3 region is CASSGLGGSSYEQYF. The CDR3 coding sequence is TGTGCCAGCAGCGGGTTGGGCGGGTCCTCCTACGAGCAGTACTTC.